The 2 T cell receptor beta chains presented below share a single source sample, sequenced in a study of PD-L1 blockade in urothelial cancer. The table came from immunoSEQ multiplex PCR; TCRdb's copy has only in-frame clones and leaves some out. There are roughly 120,000 clones in the sample; approximately 90% occur only once, and approximately 1.7% lies in the top ten. Described time point: peripheral blood 6 weeks after treatment start. The sequenced sample was PBMCs, obtained around atezolizumab (anti-PD-L1) treatment. These receptors originate from a man aged 55 to 70 with urothelial cancer.

J is TRBJ2-1 and V is TRBV9; weak D call: TRBD1 (5 bases). CDR3 length equals 16 residues. Germline values: CDR1 SGDLS, CDR2 YYNGEE. Trimming pared 2 bases from V and 8 bases from J, leaving 20 bases between. CDR3 bases: TGTGCCAGCAGCGTGCAGGGCCCTTCGATTGGGTATGAGCAGTTCTTC. Translation gives CASSVQGPSIGYEQFF.

This clone appeared once. V is TRBV28 and J is TRBJ2-5; D possibly corresponds to TRBD2 (7 bases). Trimming took off 3 bases at V and 4 bases at J, with 15 bases between the two ends. CDR1 MDHEN and CDR2 SYDVKM come from the germline V gene. This CDR3 comprises 15 residues. CDR3 sequence reads: CASSFLGGLVETQYF. In DNA, the CDR3 is TGTGCCAGCAGTTTCCTCGGGGGGCTGGTAGAGACCCAGTACTTC.